What follows are 19 T cell receptor beta chains derived from one specimen sequenced in a study of T-cell reconstitution after alpha-beta-depleted transplantation in children. During its preparation, the TCRbeta library received unique molecular identifiers. TCRdb called the PCR reads again in MiXCR, with one record for every CDR3 protein. The top ten hold 5% to 6% of the sample, which has a few hundred thousand distinct CDR3 sequences, about 12% seen once. This specimen was PBMCs from the stem cell graft donor, taken from the stem cell graft. These receptors came from a human donor who donated a stem cell graft to a child with combined immunodeficiency.

The genes are TRBV12-3 or TRBV12-4 and TRBJ1-3; perhaps TRBD1 as D (5 bases). V lost 7 bases and J lost 2, with 12 bases in between. CDR3 length: 14 amino acids. Here the CDR3 DNA reads TGTGCCAGCACCGCCGGGACGGCTGGAAACACCATATATTTT. Translating gives CASTAGTAGNTIYF.

The V and J genes are TRBV11-2 and TRBJ2-3; 8 positions match TRBD1. Germline CDR1 SGHAT, CDR2 FQNNGV. After removal of 1 base from V and 2 bases from J, the junction contained 11 bases not matched to a gene. The CDR3 consists of 18 residues. The chain's CDR3 is CASSLGVSGQDDTDTQYF. The CDR3 DNA reads as TGTGCCAGCAGCTTAGGTGTTTCGGGACAGGATGACACAGATACGCAGTATTTT.

This clonotype has a count of ten or more. The rearrangement links TRBV12-3 or TRBV12-4 to TRBJ2-5; a possible D gene is TRBD1 (6 bases). The CDR3 extends over 16 amino acids. Trimming left V 6 bases short and J 1 base short, with 18 bases between. The CDR3 nucleotides are TGTGCCAGCAGGTCGTCAGGGGCCCCTATCCAAGAGACCCAGTACTTC. Translating gives CASRSSGAPIQETQYF.

This clonotype was observed many times. The V call is TRBV9, the J call TRBJ2-7, with 11 bases that match TRBD2. The CDR3 is 14 residues long. The germline gives CDR1 SGDLS, CDR2 YYNGEE. Trimming took 3 bases from V and 1 from J; bases not matched to a gene: 0. The CDR3 coding sequence is TGTGCCAGCAGCGCTAGCGGGAGGTCCTACGAGCAGTACTTC. Translating it yields CASSASGRSYEQYF.

The V call is TRBV12-3 or TRBV12-4, the J call TRBJ1-6; 7 bases line up with TRBD1. V was pared by 6 bases and J by 5 bases, with 7 bases of the junction left unmatched. The length of the CDR3 is 15 residues. CDR3 sequence: CASSSRTGDNSPLHF. The CDR3 nucleotides read TGTGCCAGCAGCTCTAGGACAGGAGATAATTCACCCCTCCACTTT.

The chain joins TRBV10-3 to TRBJ2-5, with D perhaps matching TRBD2 (5 bases). The CDR3 is 16 amino acids. The germline gives CDR1 ENHRY, CDR2 SYGVKD. The ends were cut back, 3 bases at V and 2 bases at J, with 16 bases in the middle. CDR3 amino acids: CAISEPDGRTQETQYF. CDR3 DNA: TGTGCCATCAGTGAACCGGACGGACGGACTCAAGAGACCCAGTACTTC.

The chain combines TRBV4-1 with TRBJ2-3, with 7 bases lining up with TRBD2. Germline CDR1 MGHRA, CDR2 YSYEKL. J was trimmed by 4 bases and V by 0 bases; bases with no gene match: 7. This CDR3 is 16 amino acids long. This CDR3 is CASSQDLPGGADTQYF. The CDR3 DNA reads as TGCGCCAGCAGCCAAGATTTGCCGGGAGGAGCAGATACGCAGTATTTT.

This clonotype was seen a handful of times. The chain links TRBV30 to TRBJ2-2; TRBD1 might be the D (6 bases). The CDR3 totals 13 residues. The V gene's germline CDR1 is GTSNPN and CDR2 SVGIG (reference sequence). V lost 8 bases, J lost 0 bases, and 10 bases lay in between. CDR3 in amino acids: CAGDTPNTGELFF. The DNA of the CDR3 is TGTGCCGGGGACACCCCGAACACCGGGGAGCTGTTTTTT.

Only a few counts were recorded for this clonotype. The chain is built from TRBV7-2 and TRBJ1-1; D uncertain. V was shortened by 1 base and J by 1 base, with 10 bases between the two germline ends. The CDR3 consists of 15 residues. Germline V CDR1 and CDR2: SGHTA, FQGNSA. The CDR3 DNA reads TGTGCCAGCAGCTTAGTGTTCCAGCAGAACACTGAAGCTTTCTTT. Translation gives CASSLVFQQNTEAFF.

This clonotype was counted only a few times. The chain has TRBV15 and TRBJ2-7; 9 nucleotides agree with TRBD1. The germline CDR1 and CDR2 sequences are LNHNV and YYDKDF (reference sequence). The CDR3 length is 15 residues. After removal of 0 bases from V and 3 bases from J, the junction contained 3 bases not matched to a gene. CDR3 bases: TGTGCCACCAGCAGAGAGGGACAGGGAAACTACGAGCAGTACTTC. Translated, it gives CATSREGQGNYEQYF.

This sequence joins TRBV2 and TRBJ2-1; TRBD2 aligns across 11 bases. Germline CDR1 reads SNHLY; CDR2 reads FYNNEI. The length of the CDR3 is 18 residues. The V gene end was trimmed by 2 bases and the J gene end by 0 bases; junction bases not matched to a gene: 6. The CDR3: CASSEPTSGIGSYNEQFF. The CDR3 nucleotides are TGTGCCAGCAGTGAACCGACTAGCGGGATAGGCTCCTACAATGAGCAGTTCTTC. The variable domain in full, with the rest retrieved from reference TRBV2 and TRBJ2-1, is EPEVTQTPSHQVTQMGQEVILRCVPISNHLYFYWYRQILGQKVEFLVSFYNNEISEKSEIFDDQFSVERPDGSNFTLKIRSTKLEDSAMYFCASSEPTSGIGSYNEQFFGPGTRLTVL.

This clonotype turned up a few times. The V and J genes are TRBV12-3 or TRBV12-4 and TRBJ2-7; 7 bases map to TRBD2. J lost 7 bases, V lost 6 bases, and 21 bases had no gene match. The CDR3 sequence is 17 residues long. CDR3 protein: CASSPLTEPGLQVEQYF. The CDR3 DNA reads TGTGCCAGCAGCCCCCTTACGGAACCGGGACTACAAGTGGAGCAGTACTTC.

This clonotype has at least ten counts. The rearrangement joins TRBV12-3 or TRBV12-4 to TRBJ2-7; the D gene could be TRBD1 or TRBD2 (5 bases each). The CDR3 spans 12 residues. V was pared by 4 bases and J by 4 bases, with 8 bases between. The CDR3 DNA reads TGTGCCAGCAGTTCGGGACCTTACGAGCAGTACTTC. Amino acid sequence: CASSSGPYEQYF.

This clonotype showed up many times. The V call is TRBV12-3 or TRBV12-4, the J call TRBJ1-5, with TRBD1 matching over 7 bases. The CDR3 contains 15 residues. V shed 6 bases, J shed 3 bases, and the junction held 8 bases outside the gene matches. As DNA, the CDR3 is TGTGCCAGCAGCTTCAGGGGGGTGGTCAATCAGCCCCAGCATTTT. Its translation: CASSFRGVVNQPQHF.

The chain has TRBV7-2 and TRBJ2-3; 14 nucleotides line up with TRBD2. Germline V CDR1 and CDR2: SGHTA, FQGNSA. This CDR3 contains 16 residues. J was trimmed by 4 bases and V by 5 bases; bases with no gene match: 5. CDR3: CASSDRLAGGPDTQYF. The CDR3 nucleotides read TGTGCCAGCAGCGACCGACTAGCGGGGGGGCCAGATACGCAGTATTTT.

CDR3 bases: TGTGCCAGCAGCCTCCGAACTAGGGACAGGAAGCCCTACGAGCAGTACTTC. Translation: CASSLRTRDRKPYEQYF. The J gene is TRBJ2-7, the V gene TRBV21-1; the table's D gene call, TRBD1, was not cross checked with the DNA. TRBV21-1 has pseudogene status. The CDR3 is 17 amino acids.

This clonotype has just a few counts. The gene calls are TRBV4-1 and TRBJ2-4; D ambiguous. Trimming removed 1 base from V and 2 bases from J, with 18 bases in between. The CDR3 consists of 18 residues. Germline CDR1 reads MGHRA; CDR2 reads YSYEKL. For the CDR3, the DNA is TGCGCCAGCAGCCAAGGCCGTCGCGTGGGCACGTCCAAAAACATTCAGTACTTC. It codes for CASSQGRRVGTSKNIQYF.

This clonotype was seen a few times. The chain carries TRBV20-1 and TRBJ1-5, with a possible D match to TRBD1 (6 bases). Between the trimmed V and J ends, which lost 1 base and 0 bases, there was a span of 13 bases. CDR1 is DFQATT and CDR2 is SNEGSKA in the germline V gene (reference sequence). CDR3 length: 16 amino acids. CDR3 in amino acids: CSARARGEYSNQPQHF. In nucleotides, the CDR3 is TGCAGTGCTAGAGCCAGGGGAGAATATAGCAATCAGCCCCAGCATTTT.

This clonotype showed up just a few times. The rearrangement links TRBV29-1 to TRBJ2-7; TRBD1 agrees at 9 bases. The CDR3 contains 13 residues. V was pared by 6 bases and J by 6 bases, with 9 bases of the junction left unmatched. Germline assignment: CDR1 SQVTM and CDR2 ANQGSEA. The CDR3 here is CSVGDRAVVEQYF. CDR3 sequence (DNA): TGCAGCGTCGGGGACAGGGCAGTAGTCGAGCAGTACTTC.